A selection of T cell receptor beta chains follows, all from one sample in a study of blood T cell repertoires in COVID-19. The table came from immunoSEQ multiplex PCR; TCRdb's copy has only in-frame clones and leaves some out. The repertoire holds tens of thousands of clones, with 75% to 90% as singletons. Sequenced: peripheral blood. The source is a man aged 35 to 55 with COVID-19, enrolled during active disease. Each CDR3 is given with its conserved first and last residue. The D gene is left open where the match is weak. Size is stated for part of the rows, as once, few or many counts, or as a class when the clone is expanded.

d_call | j_call | clone_size | v_call | cdr3_aa | cdr3_nt
TRBD2 | TRBJ2-3 | NA | TRBV5-5 | CASSSDGGASLPDTQYF | TGTGCCAGCAGTTCCGACGGGGGGGCCAGTCTCCCAGATACGCAGTATTTT
NA | TRBJ1-4 | NA | TRBV2 | CASSEAGGLAGEKLFF | TGTGCCAGCAGTGAAGCTGGGGGTCTAGCGGGTGAAAAACTGTTTTTT
TRBD1 | TRBJ1-2 | NA | TRBV3-1/TRBV3-2 | CASSQPGQGGYGYTF | TGTGCCAGCAGCCAACCGGGACAGGGTGGCTATGGCTACACCTTC
TRBD2 | TRBJ2-1 | NA | TRBV5-1 | CASSPRLAGGSYNEQFF | TGCGCCAGCAGCCCCCGACTAGCGGGGGGCTCCTACAATGAGCAGTTCTTC
NA | TRBJ2-5 | NA | TRBV3-1/TRBV3-2 | CASSHLQETQYF | TGTGCCAGCAGCCACCTCCAAGAGACCCAGTACTTC
NA | TRBJ2-3 | NA | TRBV4-2 | CASSQGQVTDTQYF | TGTGCCAGCAGCCAGGGCCAGGTCACAGATACGCAGTATTTT
TRBD1 | TRBJ2-5 | NA | TRBV29-1 | CSVAQGAARETQYF | TGCAGCGTTGCCCAGGGGGCAGCGAGAGAGACCCAGTACTTC
NA | TRBJ2-2 | once | TRBV19 | CASSSRQGGQTGELFF | TGTGCCAGTAGTAGCCGACAGGGAGGTCAGACCGGGGAGCTGTTTTTT
TRBD2 | TRBJ2-1 | once | TRBV29-1 | CSADMGLAGGRGQFF | TGCAGCGCCGACATGGGACTAGCGGGGGGTCGGGGGCAGTTCTTC
TRBD1 | TRBJ2-1 | NA | TRBV5-1 | CASSFTPGQSYNEQFF | TGCGCCAGCAGCTTTACTCCGGGACAGTCCTACAATGAGCAGTTCTTC
TRBD1 | TRBJ1-6 | NA | TRBV4-1 | CASEPGQGYSPLHF | TGCGCCAGTGAACCGGGACAGGGTTATTCACCCCTCCACTTT
NA | TRBJ2-1 | NA | TRBV3-1/TRBV3-2 | CASSLPRGHNEQFF | TGTGCCAGCAGCCTCCCCCGCGGGCACAATGAGCAGTTCTTC
NA | TRBJ1-5 | NA | TRBV7-7 | CASSSPGPKGSQPQHF | TGTGCCAGCAGCTCACCCGGCCCCAAAGGGAGTCAGCCCCAGCATTTT
NA | TRBJ2-5 | NA | TRBV4-2 | CASSQDLTSRQETQYF | TGTGCCAGCAGCCAAGATCTTACTAGCAGACAAGAGACCCAGTACTTC
TRBD1 | TRBJ2-2 | NA | TRBV28 | CASSRGTGERGELFF | TGTGCCAGCAGCCGTGGGACAGGAGAACGCGGGGAGCTGTTTTTT
NA | TRBJ2-7 | few | TRBV25-1 | CASSDNSHYEQYF | TGTGCCAGCAGTGATAACAGCCACTACGAGCAGTACTTC
NA | TRBJ1-3 | once | TRBV28 | CASSSQGNSGNTIYF | TGTGCCAGCAGTTCGCAGGGGAACTCAGGAAACACCATATATTTT
TRBD1 | TRBJ1-2 | NA | TRBV4-1 | CAGGTEYGYTF | TGCGCCGGCGGGACAGAGTATGGCTACACCTTC
NA | TRBJ1-1 | NA | TRBV25-1 | CASRMGGDTEAFF | TGTGCCAGCCGAATGGGGGGGGACACTGAAGCTTTCTTT
TRBD1 | TRBJ1-5 | few | TRBV19 | CASRETGGAIQPQHF | TGTGCCAGTAGGGAAACAGGGGGCGCGATACAGCCCCAGCATTTT
TRBD2 | TRBJ2-7 | NA | TRBV4-2 | CASSQDMGLAGSYEQYF | TGTGCCAGCAGCCAAGACATGGGACTAGCGGGGTCCTACGAGCAGTACTTC
NA | TRBJ1-1 | NA | TRBV10-3 | CAISGGSAEAFF | TGTGCCATCAGCGGGGGGAGTGCTGAAGCTTTCTTT
NA | TRBJ1-2 | NA | TRBV6-5 | CASNSPKTHGYTF | TGTGCCAGCAACTCCCCGAAGACTCACGGCTACACCTTC
NA | TRBJ1-2 | NA | TRBV29-1 | CSVARGDNYGYTF | TGCAGCGTAGCCCGGGGGGACAACTATGGCTACACCTTC
NA | TRBJ2-1 | NA | TRBV9 | CASSPTGQVSYNEQFF | TGTGCCAGCAGCCCTACCGGTCAGGTCTCCTACAATGAGCAGTTCTTC
TRBD2 | TRBJ2-3 | NA | TRBV11-2 | CASRINQGLAGVTDTQYF | TGTGCCAGCAGGATAAACCAGGGACTAGCGGGGGTCACAGATACGCAGTATTTT
NA | TRBJ2-5 | NA | TRBV19 | CASSIPKKQETQYF | TGTGCCAGTAGTATTCCCAAAAAACAAGAGACCCAGTACTTC
NA | TRBJ2-7 | NA | TRBV28 | CASSFSTGVGYEQYF | TGTGCCAGCAGTTTCTCTACCGGGGTCGGCTACGAGCAGTACTTC
NA | TRBJ1-4 | NA | TRBV27 | CASSLSGANEKLFF | TGTGCCAGCAGTTTGTCAGGGGCCAATGAAAAACTGTTTTTT
TRBD1 | TRBJ1-6 | NA | TRBV5-4 | CASSPGTGGYNSPLHF | TGTGCCAGCAGCCCGGGAACAGGGGGCTATAATTCACCCCTCCACTTT
NA | TRBJ2-7 | NA | TRBV7-8 | CASSLVDSSYEQYF | TGTGCCAGCAGCTTAGTCGACAGCTCCTACGAGCAGTACTTC
TRBD1 | TRBJ1-2 | NA | TRBV6-1 | CASSKAGTGNYGYTF | TGTGCCAGCAGTAAAGCCGGGACAGGGAACTATGGCTACACCTTC
TRBD2 | TRBJ2-3 | once | TRBV5-1 | CASSLREGITDTQYF | TGCGCCAGCAGCTTGAGGGAGGGGATCACAGATACGCAGTATTTT
TRBD1 | TRBJ1-5 | NA | TRBV5-1 | CASSPMAGGQPQHF | TGCGCCAGCAGCCCTATGGCAGGGGGTCAGCCCCAGCATTTT
NA | TRBJ2-1 | NA | TRBV24-1 | CATSANPGLAYNEQFF | TGTGCCACCAGTGCAAATCCGGGACTGGCCTACAATGAGCAGTTCTTC
NA | TRBJ2-7 | NA | TRBV7-8 | CASGRRGAYEQYF | TGTGCCAGTGGGCGCAGGGGGGCCTACGAGCAGTACTTC
NA | TRBJ2-1 | NA | TRBV12-3/TRBV12-4 | CASSAYNEQFF | TGTGCCAGTTCAGCCTACAATGAGCAGTTCTTC
NA | TRBJ1-4 | NA | TRBV2 | CASNLWGDEKLFF | TGTGCCAGCAATTTATGGGGCGATGAAAAACTGTTTTTT
NA | TRBJ2-7 | NA | TRBV6-1 | CASSETENRVQYF | TGTGCCAGCAGTGAAACCGAGAACAGGGTGCAGTACTTC
NA | TRBJ2-3 | NA | TRBV30 | CAWKTAHTDTQYF | TGTGCCTGGAAGACAGCTCACACAGATACGCAGTATTTT